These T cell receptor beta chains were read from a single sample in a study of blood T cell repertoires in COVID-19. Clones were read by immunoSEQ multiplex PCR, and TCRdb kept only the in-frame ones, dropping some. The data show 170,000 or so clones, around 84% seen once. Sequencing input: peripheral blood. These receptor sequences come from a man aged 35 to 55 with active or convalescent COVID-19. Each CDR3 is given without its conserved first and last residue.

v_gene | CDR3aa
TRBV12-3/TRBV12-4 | ASSASGISEAF
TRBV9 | ASSPGGSTGNTIY
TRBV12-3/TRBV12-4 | ASSLDRSYGYT
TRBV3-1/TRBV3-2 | ASSQPLAGGLYNEQF
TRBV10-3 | AISESLGLAGGEQF
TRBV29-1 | SVRQGVTEAF
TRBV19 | ASSQSNQPQH
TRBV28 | ASSPIDGTGVISGNTIY
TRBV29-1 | SVDRGDNEQF
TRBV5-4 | ASKGLAGGPEETQY
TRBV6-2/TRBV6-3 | ASSTTSGGPNNEQF
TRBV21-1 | ASSTLRDSHSQETQY
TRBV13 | ASSSDGTGGPDYGYT
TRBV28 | ASSSIRRVVTYEQY
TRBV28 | ASSLWGGRRETQY
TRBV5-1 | ASSLEVRAGGEQY
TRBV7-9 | ASSTEQGYSNQPQH
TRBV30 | ALRAGGPQETQY
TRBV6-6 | ASSYSMDRGEQPQH
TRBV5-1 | ASSLDSYYEQY
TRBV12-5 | ASGLVQGYNQPQH
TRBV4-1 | ASSQLGQHYEQY
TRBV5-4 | ASSLNTDYEQY
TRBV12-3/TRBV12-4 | ASSPQGFGQQY
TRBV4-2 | ASSQDWGGSSGNTIY
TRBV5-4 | ASSPLSDTQY
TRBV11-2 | ASSLLWTGGSSGNTIY
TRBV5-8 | ASSFDRVEQY
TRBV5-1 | ASSLETGVEKLF
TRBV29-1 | SASLGTSSGSEQF
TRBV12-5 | ASGPSRGGQGYT
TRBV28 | ASSTAQGGTNYGYT
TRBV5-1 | ASSERGGADTQY
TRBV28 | ASSPAPHRDEQY
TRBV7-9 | ASSLVRGTDEQY
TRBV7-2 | ASSSTWQASGGYT
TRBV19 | ASSIDRGNSPLH
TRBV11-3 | ATALVTGELF
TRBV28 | ASSLSGGGNQRYT
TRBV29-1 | SVTTGFSYEQY
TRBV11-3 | ASSLGVAGEDTQY
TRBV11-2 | ASTPGGIETQY
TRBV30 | AWAGQGFYGYT
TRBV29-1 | SVRSSGGDEQF
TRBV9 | ASSVTGTSGGAPYNEQF
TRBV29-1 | SVGGGAHNEQF
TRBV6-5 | ASSYSFIPTNEKLF
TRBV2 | ASSEANYGYT
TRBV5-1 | ASSLEAGRAEAF
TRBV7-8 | ASSLATGDPDTEAF